The 15 T cell receptor beta chains given below trace back to one sample, sequenced in a study of cytomegalovirus exposure and HLA in healthy donors. The PCR used 60 Vbeta and 13 Jbeta primers. Profiled with immunoSEQ multiplex PCR; TCRdb holds only in-frame clones, not every one. The table lists 90,000 to 120,000 clones, over 60% of them singletons. Sequenced input: PBMCs. The origin of the receptors is a male donor in good health and CMV-seronegative.

The chain couples TRBV7-9 to TRBJ2-1; TRBD1 matches at 10 bases. The CDR3 length is 16 residues. Looked up from germline, CDR1 is SEHNR and CDR2 is FQNEAQ (reference sequence). With 5 bases clipped from V and 5 bases from J, the junction kept 9 bases outside the gene matches. In DNA form, the CDR3 reads TGTGCCAGCAGCCCACGGGACAGGGGAATTCACAATGAGCAGTTCTTC. This sequence encodes CASSPRDRGIHNEQFF.

The rearrangement uses TRBV7-6 and TRBJ2-7, with 11 nucleotides matching TRBD1. V lost 4 bases, J lost 2 bases, and 4 bases stayed unmatched. Germline assignment: CDR1 SGHVS and CDR2 FNYEAQ. The CDR3 length is 15 residues. CDR3 sequence reads: CASSYGTGGPYEQYF. DNA of the CDR3: TGTGCCAGCAGCTACGGGACAGGGGGGCCCTACGAGCAGTACTTC. Full variable domain (outside the CDR3, taken from reference TRBV7-6 and TRBJ2-7): GAGVSQSPRYKVTKRGQDVALRCDPISGHVSLYWYRQALGQGPEFLTYFNYEAQQDKSGLPNDRFSAERPEGSISTLTIQRTEQRDSAMYRCASSYGTGGPYEQYFGPGTRLTVT.

J is TRBJ1-5 and V is TRBV5-1, with D uncertain. This CDR3 has 16 residues. Germline values: CDR1 SGHRS, CDR2 YFSETQ. Trimming shortened V by 6 bases and J by 0 bases, and 16 bases separated the two germline ends. CDR3: CASKTKEDYSNQPQHF. The CDR3 DNA reads TGCGCCAGCAAGACTAAAGAAGATTATAGCAATCAGCCCCAGCATTTT.

The genes are TRBV27 and TRBJ2-7, with TRBD1 identical over 11 bases. The CDR3 has 14 amino acids. Trimming removed 5 bases from V and 6 bases from J; junction bases left unmatched: 6. The germline V gene encodes CDR1 MNHEY and CDR2 SMNVEV (reference sequence). Here the CDR3 DNA reads TGTGCCAGCAGTGATCCGGGACAGGGGGGCGAGCAGTACTTC. It encodes CASSDPGQGGEQYF.

The chain combines TRBV5-8 with TRBJ2-2, with 8 bases lining up with TRBD2. The CDR3 extends over 16 amino acids. Germline CDR1 SGHTS, CDR2 YDEGEE. The V gene end was trimmed by 0 bases and the J gene end by 4 bases; junction bases not matched to a gene: 5. Here the CDR3 DNA reads TGTGCCAGCAGCTTGGGAGCGGGAGAGGTCACCGGGGAGCTGTTTTTT. Protein: CASSLGAGEVTGELFF.

This chain's CDR3 is CASSPGRDGLYGYTF. CDR3 in DNA: TGTGCCAGCAGCCCGGGGCGGGACGGATTGTATGGCTACACCTTC. The chain links TRBV5-4 to TRBJ1-2; D perhaps matches TRBD1 (5 bases). The CDR3 is made up of 15 amino acids. Trimming cost V 4 bases and J 5 bases, with 18 bases left between them. In germline, CDR1 is SGHNT, CDR2 YYREEE (reference sequence). Full variable domain (outside the CDR3, taken from reference TRBV5-4 and TRBJ1-2): ETGVTQSPTHLIKTRGQQVTLRCSSQSGHNTVSWYQQALGQGPQFIFQYYREEENGRGNFPPRFSGLQFPNYSSELNVNALELDDSALYLCASSPGRDGLYGYTFGSGTRLTVV.

This sequence joins TRBV4-1 and TRBJ2-7; 7 bases align to TRBD1. The CDR3 runs 15 residues. The V segment lost 2 bases and the J segment 6 bases; nucleotides outside the gene matches: 10. The germline V gene encodes CDR1 MGHRA and CDR2 YSYEKL. In DNA form, the CDR3 reads TGCGCCAGCAGCCAAAGCCCGGGACAGTGGAGCGAGCAGTACTTC. Translating it yields CASSQSPGQWSEQYF.

This clone was seen a handful of times. V is TRBV5-6 and J is TRBJ1-1, with 11 bases matching TRBD1. V was pared by 4 bases and J by 7 bases, with 9 bases of the junction left unmatched. This CDR3 region has 15 residues. Per the germline V gene, CDR1 is SGHDT and CDR2 is YYEEEE. CDR3 DNA: TGTGCCAGCAGCAGAGAGGACAGGGGGCTTGGTGAAGCTTTCTTT. Translated, it gives CASSREDRGLGEAFF.

The gene calls are TRBV4-2 and TRBJ2-7, with 8 bases fitting TRBD1. The V segment lost 0 bases and the J segment 4 bases; nucleotides outside the gene matches: 8. The V gene's germline CDR1 is LGHNA and CDR2 YNFKEQ. The CDR3 runs 16 residues. As DNA, the CDR3 is TGTGCCAGCAGCCAAGAGTCCAGGGGGCAGGTATACGAGCAGTACTTC. Amino acid sequence: CASSQESRGQVYEQYF.

The chain links TRBV7-9 to TRBJ1-1, with TRBD1 as a possible D gene (6 bases). The CDR3 sequence is 13 residues long. V dropped 4 bases and J dropped 3 bases, with 9 bases sitting between them. From germline, CDR1 is SEHNR and CDR2 FQNEAQ (reference sequence). As DNA, the CDR3 is TGTGCCAGCAGCTCAAACAGGGACACTGAAGCTTTCTTT. Its translation is CASSSNRDTEAFF.

CDR3 nucleotide sequence: TGTGCCAGCAGCTTCACGGACGGACTAGCGGGAGTCGAGCAGTACTTC. Its protein product is CASSFTDGLAGVEQYF. The chain links TRBV5-8 to TRBJ2-7; 13 bases are a match to TRBD2. The junction had 8 bases not matched to a gene; V was cut back by 2 bases and J by 6 bases. The length of the CDR3 is 16 residues. Per the germline V gene, CDR1 is SGHTS and CDR2 is YDEGEE.

The chain joins TRBV5-1 to TRBJ2-7, with 7 bases fitting TRBD1. V lost 4 bases and J lost 1; bases outside the gene matches: 5. This CDR3 has 14 residues. The V gene's germline CDR1 is SGHRS and CDR2 YFSETQ. This CDR3 is CASSPQTGSYEQYF. The CDR3 region has the DNA TGCGCCAGCAGCCCTCAGACAGGGTCCTACGAGCAGTACTTC.

This chain connects TRBV5-1 to TRBJ2-7; tentatively, D is TRBD2 (5 bases). With 0 bases removed from V and 6 bases from J, the gap between germline ends came to 13 bases. Looked up from germline, CDR1 is SGHRS and CDR2 is YFSETQ. CDR3 length: 14 amino acids. The CDR3 loop reads CASSLAPGGGEQYF. Here the CDR3 DNA reads TGCGCCAGCAGCTTGGCCCCGGGTGGAGGCGAGCAGTACTTC.

The chain joins TRBV30 to TRBJ2-7; 8 bases are shared with TRBD2. Trimming cost V 4 bases and J 8 bases; bases outside gene matches: 19. This CDR3 is built from 16 residues. In germline, CDR1 is GTSNPN, CDR2 SVGIG (reference sequence). The CDR3 nucleotides are TGTGCCTGGAACCGGCCCGTAGCGGGGCCCTCTGCTAAGCAGTACTTC. Its protein is CAWNRPVAGPSAKQYF. Looking up the rest from reference TRBV30 and TRBJ2-7 gives the full variable domain: SQTIHQWPATLVQPVGSPLSLECTVEGTSNPNLYWYRQAAGRGLQLLFYSVGIGQISSEVPQNLSASRPQDRQFILSSKKLLLSDSGFYLCAWNRPVAGPSAKQYFGPGTRLTVT.

The chain recombines TRBV19 with TRBJ1-4; possible D gene TRBD1, 6 bases. The germline V gene encodes CDR1 LNHDA and CDR2 SQIVND (reference sequence). CDR3 length: 14 residues. V was shortened by 7 bases and J by 5 bases, with 14 bases between the two germline ends. In DNA, the CDR3 is TGTGCCAGTAAGCCGAGGGGGACGAATGAAAAACTGTTTTTT. This encodes CASKPRGTNEKLFF.